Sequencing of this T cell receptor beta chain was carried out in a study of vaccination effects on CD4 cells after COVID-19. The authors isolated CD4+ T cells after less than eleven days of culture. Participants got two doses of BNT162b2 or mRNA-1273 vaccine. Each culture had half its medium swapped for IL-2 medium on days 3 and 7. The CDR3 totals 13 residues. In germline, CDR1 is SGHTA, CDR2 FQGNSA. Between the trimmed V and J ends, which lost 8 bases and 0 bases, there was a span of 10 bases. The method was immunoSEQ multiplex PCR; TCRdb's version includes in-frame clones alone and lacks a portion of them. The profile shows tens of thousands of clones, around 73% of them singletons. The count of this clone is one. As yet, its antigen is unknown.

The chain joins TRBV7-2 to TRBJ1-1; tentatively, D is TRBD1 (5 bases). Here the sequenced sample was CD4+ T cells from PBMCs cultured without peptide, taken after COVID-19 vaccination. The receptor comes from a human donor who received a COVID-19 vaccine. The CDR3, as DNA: TGTGCCAGCTCCCGGGGCTTGAACACTGAAGCTTTCTTT. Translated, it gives CASSRGLNTEAFF.